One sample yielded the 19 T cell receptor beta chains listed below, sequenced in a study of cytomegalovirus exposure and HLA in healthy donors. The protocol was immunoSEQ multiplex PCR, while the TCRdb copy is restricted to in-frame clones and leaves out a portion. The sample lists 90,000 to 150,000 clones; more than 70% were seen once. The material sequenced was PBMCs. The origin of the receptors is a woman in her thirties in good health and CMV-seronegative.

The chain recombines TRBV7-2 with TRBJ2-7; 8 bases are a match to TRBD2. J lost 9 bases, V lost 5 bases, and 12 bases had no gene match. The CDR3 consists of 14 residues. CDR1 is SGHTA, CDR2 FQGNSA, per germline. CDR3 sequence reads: CASSPGPSGGVQYF. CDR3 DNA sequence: TGTGCCAGCAGCCCGGGCCCTTCGGGGGGGGTGCAGTACTTC.

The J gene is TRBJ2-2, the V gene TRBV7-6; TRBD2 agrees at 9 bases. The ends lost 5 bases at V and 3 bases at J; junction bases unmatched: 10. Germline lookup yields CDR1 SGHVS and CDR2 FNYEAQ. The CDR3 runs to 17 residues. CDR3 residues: CASSPGGASGDTGELFF. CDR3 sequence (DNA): TGTGCCAGCAGCCCAGGTGGGGCTAGCGGGGACACCGGGGAGCTGTTTTTT.

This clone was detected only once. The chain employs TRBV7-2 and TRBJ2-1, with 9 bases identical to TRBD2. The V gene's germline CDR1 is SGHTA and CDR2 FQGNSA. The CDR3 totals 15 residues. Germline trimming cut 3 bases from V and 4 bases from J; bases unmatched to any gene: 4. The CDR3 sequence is CASSFRTSDYNEQFF. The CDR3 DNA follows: TGTGCCAGCAGCTTTCGGACTAGCGATTACAATGAGCAGTTCTTC.

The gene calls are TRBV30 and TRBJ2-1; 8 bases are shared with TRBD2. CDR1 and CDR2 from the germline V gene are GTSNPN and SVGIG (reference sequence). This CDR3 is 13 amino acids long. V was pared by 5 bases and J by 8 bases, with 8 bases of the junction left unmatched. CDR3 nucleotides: TGTGCCTGGGTCCGGGGGGGGCTTGATGAGCAGTTCTTC. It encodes CAWVRGGLDEQFF.

The DNA of the CDR3 is TGTGCCAGCAGTTCAAACAGGGCCAACTATGGCTACACCTTC. Translation gives CASSSNRANYGYTF. The J gene is TRBJ1-2, the V gene TRBV6-5; tentative D call: TRBD1 (6 bases). Per the germline V gene, CDR1 is MNHEY and CDR2 is SVGAGI. This CDR3 spans 14 amino acids. V lost 4 bases to trimming and J lost 2 bases, with 11 bases between them.

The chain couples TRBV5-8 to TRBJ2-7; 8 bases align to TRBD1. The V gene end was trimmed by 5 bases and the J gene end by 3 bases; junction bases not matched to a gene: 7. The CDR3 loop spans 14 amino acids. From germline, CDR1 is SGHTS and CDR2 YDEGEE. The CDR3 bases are TGTGCCAGCAGATGGACAGGGAAAGGCTACGAGCAGTACTTC. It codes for CASRWTGKGYEQYF.

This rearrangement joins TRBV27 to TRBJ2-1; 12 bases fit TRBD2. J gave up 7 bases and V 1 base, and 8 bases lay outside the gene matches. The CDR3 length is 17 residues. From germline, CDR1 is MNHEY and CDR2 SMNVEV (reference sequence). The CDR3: CASSLWASGGAWNEQFF. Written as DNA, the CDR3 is TGTGCCAGCAGTTTATGGGCTAGCGGGGGGGCCTGGAATGAGCAGTTCTTC.

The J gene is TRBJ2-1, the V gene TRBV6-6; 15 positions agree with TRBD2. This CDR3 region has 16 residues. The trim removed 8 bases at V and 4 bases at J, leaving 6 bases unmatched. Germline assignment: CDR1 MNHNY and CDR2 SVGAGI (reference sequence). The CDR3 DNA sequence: TGTGCCAGCGGGGGACTAGCGGGGGGCTCATACAATGAGCAGTTCTTC. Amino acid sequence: CASGGLAGGSYNEQFF.

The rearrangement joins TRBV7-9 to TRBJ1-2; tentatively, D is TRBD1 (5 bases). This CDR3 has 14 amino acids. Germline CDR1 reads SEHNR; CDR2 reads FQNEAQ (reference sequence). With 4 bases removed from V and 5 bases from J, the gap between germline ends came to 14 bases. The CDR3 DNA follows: TGTGCCAGCAGCTGGGGCGACACCTTATATGGCTACACCTTC. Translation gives CASSWGDTLYGYTF.

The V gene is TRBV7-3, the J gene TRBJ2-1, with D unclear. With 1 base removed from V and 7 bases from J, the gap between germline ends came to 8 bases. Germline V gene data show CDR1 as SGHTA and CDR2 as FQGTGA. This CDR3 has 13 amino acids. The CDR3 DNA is TGTGCCAGCAGCTTAAATTTTGAGAATGAGCAGTTCTTC. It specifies CASSLNFENEQFF.

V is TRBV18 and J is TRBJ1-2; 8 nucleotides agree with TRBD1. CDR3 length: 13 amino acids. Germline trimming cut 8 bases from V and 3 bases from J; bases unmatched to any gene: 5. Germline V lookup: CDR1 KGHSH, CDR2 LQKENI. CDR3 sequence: CASHEDRDYGYTF. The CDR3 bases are TGTGCCAGCCACGAGGACAGGGACTATGGCTACACCTTC.

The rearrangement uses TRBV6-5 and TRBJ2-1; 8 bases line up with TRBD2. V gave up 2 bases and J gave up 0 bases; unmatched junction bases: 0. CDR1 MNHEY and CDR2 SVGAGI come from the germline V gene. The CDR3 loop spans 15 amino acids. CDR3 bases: TGTGCCAGCAGTTACACTAGCGGCTCCTACAATGAGCAGTTCTTC. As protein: CASSYTSGSYNEQFF.

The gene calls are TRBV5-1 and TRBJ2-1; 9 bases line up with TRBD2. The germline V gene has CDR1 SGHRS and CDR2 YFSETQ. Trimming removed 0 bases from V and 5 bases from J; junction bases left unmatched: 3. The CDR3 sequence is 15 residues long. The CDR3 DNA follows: TGCGCCAGCAGCTTGGTAGCGGGGGCAGACAATGAGCAGTTCTTC. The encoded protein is CASSLVAGADNEQFF.

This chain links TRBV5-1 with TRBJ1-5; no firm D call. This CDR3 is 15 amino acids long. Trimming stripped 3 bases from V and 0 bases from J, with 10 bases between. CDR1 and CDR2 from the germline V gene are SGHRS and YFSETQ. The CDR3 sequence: CASSSDGDSNQPQHF. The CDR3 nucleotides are TGCGCCAGCAGCTCGGACGGGGATAGCAATCAGCCCCAGCATTTT.

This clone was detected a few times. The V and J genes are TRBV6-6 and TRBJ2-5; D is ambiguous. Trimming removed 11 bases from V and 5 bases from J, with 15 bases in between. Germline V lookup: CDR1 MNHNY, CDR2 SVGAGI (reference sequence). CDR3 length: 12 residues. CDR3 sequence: CAVAQPLETQYF. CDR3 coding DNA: TGTGCCGTGGCACAGCCTCTCGAGACCCAGTACTTC.

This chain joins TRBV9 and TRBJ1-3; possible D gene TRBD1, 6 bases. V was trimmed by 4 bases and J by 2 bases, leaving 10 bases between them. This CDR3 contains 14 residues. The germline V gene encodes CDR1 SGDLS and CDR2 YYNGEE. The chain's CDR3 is CASSIGTTGNTIYF. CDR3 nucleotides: TGTGCCAGCAGCATCGGGACAACTGGAAACACCATATATTTT.

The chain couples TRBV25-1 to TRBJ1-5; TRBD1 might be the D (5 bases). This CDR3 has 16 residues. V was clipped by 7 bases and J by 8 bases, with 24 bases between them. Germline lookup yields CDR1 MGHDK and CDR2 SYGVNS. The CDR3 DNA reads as TGTGCCAGCACCCTCCCTCCGGGTCCCGGAGGGGAGCCCCAGCATTTT. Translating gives CASTLPPGPGGEPQHF.

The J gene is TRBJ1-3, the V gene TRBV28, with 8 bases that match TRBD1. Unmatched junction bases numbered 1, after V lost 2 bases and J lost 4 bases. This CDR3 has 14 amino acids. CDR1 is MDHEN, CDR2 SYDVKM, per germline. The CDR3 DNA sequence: TGTGCCAGCAGTTTACAGGGGGCGGGAAACACCATATATTTT. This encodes CASSLQGAGNTIYF.

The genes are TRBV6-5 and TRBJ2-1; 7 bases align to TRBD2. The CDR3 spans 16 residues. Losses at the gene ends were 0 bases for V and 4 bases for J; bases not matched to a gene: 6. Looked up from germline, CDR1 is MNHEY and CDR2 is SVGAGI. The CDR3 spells CASSYSSSSGYNEQFF. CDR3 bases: TGTGCCAGCAGTTACTCATCTTCTAGCGGTTACAATGAGCAGTTCTTC.